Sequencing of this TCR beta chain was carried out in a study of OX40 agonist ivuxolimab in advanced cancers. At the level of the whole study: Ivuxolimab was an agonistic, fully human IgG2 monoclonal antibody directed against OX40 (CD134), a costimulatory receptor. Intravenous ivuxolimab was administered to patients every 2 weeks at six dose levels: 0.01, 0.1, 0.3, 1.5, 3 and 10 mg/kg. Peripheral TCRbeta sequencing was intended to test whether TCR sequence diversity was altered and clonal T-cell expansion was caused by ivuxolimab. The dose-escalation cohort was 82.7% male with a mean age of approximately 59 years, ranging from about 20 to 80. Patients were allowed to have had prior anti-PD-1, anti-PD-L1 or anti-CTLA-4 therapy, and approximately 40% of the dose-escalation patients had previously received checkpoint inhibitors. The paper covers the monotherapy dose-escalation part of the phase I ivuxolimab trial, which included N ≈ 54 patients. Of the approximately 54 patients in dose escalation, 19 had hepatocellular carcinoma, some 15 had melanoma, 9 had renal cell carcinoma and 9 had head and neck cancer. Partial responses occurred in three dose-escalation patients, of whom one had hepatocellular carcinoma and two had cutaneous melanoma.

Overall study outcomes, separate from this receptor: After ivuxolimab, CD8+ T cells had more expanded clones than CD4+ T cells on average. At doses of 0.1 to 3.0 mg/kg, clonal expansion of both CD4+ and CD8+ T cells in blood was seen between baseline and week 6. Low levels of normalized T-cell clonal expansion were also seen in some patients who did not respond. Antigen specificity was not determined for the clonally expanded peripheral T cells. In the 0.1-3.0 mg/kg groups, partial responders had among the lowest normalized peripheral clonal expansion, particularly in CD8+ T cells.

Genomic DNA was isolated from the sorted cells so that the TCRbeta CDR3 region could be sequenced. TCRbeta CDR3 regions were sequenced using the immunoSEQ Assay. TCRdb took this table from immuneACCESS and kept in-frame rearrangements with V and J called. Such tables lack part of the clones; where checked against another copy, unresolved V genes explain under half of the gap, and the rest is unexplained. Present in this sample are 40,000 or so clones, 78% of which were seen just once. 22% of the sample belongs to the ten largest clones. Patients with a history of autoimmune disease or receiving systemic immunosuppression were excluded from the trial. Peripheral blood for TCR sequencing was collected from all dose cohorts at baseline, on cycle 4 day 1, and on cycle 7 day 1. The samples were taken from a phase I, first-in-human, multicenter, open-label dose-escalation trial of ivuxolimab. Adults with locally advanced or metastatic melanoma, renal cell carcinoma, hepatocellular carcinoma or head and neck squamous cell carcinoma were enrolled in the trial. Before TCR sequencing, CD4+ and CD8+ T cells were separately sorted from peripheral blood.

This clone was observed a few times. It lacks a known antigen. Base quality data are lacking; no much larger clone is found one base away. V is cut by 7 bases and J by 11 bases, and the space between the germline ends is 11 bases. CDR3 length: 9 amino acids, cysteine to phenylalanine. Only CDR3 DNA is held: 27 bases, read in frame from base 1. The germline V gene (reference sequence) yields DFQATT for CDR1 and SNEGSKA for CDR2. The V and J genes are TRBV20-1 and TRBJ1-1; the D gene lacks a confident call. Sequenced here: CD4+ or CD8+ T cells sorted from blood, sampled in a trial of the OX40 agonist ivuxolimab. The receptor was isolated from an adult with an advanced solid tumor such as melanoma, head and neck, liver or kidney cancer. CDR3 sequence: CSVWDWAFF. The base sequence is TGCAGTGTATGGGATTGGGCTTTCTTT.